This paragraph reports one T cell receptor beta chain. CDR1 SNHLY and CDR2 FYNNEI come from the germline V gene. CDR3 length: 14 residues. V gave up 7 bases and J gave up 8 bases, with 15 bases separating them. Authors' analysis steps: Using reference gene primer amplification, nucleated cell counts were estimated. Clones were read by immunoSEQ multiplex PCR, and TCRdb kept only the in-frame ones, dropping some. That table is the source of V, J and clone size, and D and trimming were worked out from the DNA. The sample has 200,000 to 300,000 clones, 83% seen once. The sample comes from a study of blood T cell repertoires in COVID-19. Turning to the study itself: Sites across the United States, Italy and Spain contributed samples from acute and convalescent COVID-19. In each case, the material was cDNA or gDNA derived from T cells, B-cell-depleted T cells, or PBMCs.

The J gene is TRBJ1-6, the V gene TRBV2; TRBD1 might be the D (6 bases). Material for sequencing was peripheral blood. The receptor comes from a human donor in a cohort sampled during active COVID-19. CDR3 coding DNA: TGTGCCAGCAACCCACAGGGTCGGCATTCACCCCTCCACTTT. Its protein is CASNPQGRHSPLHF. The entire variable domain, with the rest obtained from reference TRBV2 and TRBJ1-6, is as follows: EPEVTQTPSHQVTQMGQEVILRCVPISNHLYFYWYRQILGQKVEFLVSFYNNEISEKSEIFDDQFSVERPDGSNFTLKIRSTKLEDSAMYFCASNPQGRHSPLHFGNGTRLTVT.